Each of the 29 T cell receptor beta chains below was sequenced from the same sample in a study of T cell responses to AZD1222 COVID-19 vaccine. Assay: immunoSEQ multiplex PCR; the TCRdb copy retains only in-frame clones and omits some. The sample carries tens of thousands of clones, 88% recorded once. Sequencing was performed on peripheral blood, taken 28 days after the second AZD1222 dose. The receptors stem from an adult who received the AZD1222 COVID-19 vaccine.

The chain joins TRBV2 to TRBJ2-4; tentative D call: TRBD2 (5 bases). The V gene lost 5 bases and the J gene lost 12 bases, with 23 bases spanning the gap. Germline CDR1 and CDR2: SNHLY and FYNNEI. CDR3 length equals 15 residues. The CDR3 sequence: CASSKGPGPPAAQYF. CDR3 DNA sequence: TGTGCCAGCAGTAAAGGGCCTGGGCCGCCAGCGGCTCAGTACTTC.

This clone has only one observation. The rearrangement uses TRBV6-6 and TRBJ1-4, with 9 nucleotides matching TRBD1. The V gene's germline CDR1 is MNHNY and CDR2 SVGAGI (reference sequence). There are 19 residues in the CDR3. Trimming at V came to 5 bases and at J to 0 bases, leaving 13 bases not matched to a gene. CDR3 sequence: CASSLLNFRDRATNEKLFF. The CDR3 DNA is TGTGCCAGCAGTCTCTTAAATTTCCGGGACAGGGCAACTAATGAAAAACTGTTTTTT.

The chain joins TRBV30 to TRBJ2-5, with a weak D call TRBD2 (6 bases). This CDR3 has 14 amino acids. CDR1 and CDR2 (germline): GTSNPN, SVGIG (reference sequence). V dropped 7 bases and J dropped 4 bases, with 19 bases sitting between them. The CDR3 nucleotides are TGTGCCTCCGGGCCCACGGGGGACGGAGAGACCCAGTACTTC. Translation gives CASGPTGDGETQYF.

V and J are TRBV7-9 and TRBJ2-7; 10 nucleotides match TRBD1. Losses at the gene ends were 1 base for V and 9 bases for J; bases not matched to a gene: 9. CDR1 is SEHNR, CDR2 FQNEAQ, per germline (reference sequence). The CDR3 covers 15 residues. Here the CDR3 reads CASSLDRDRGLGQYF. CDR3 in DNA: TGTGCCAGCAGCTTAGACCGGGACAGGGGATTGGGGCAGTACTTC. The full variable domain, in which reference TRBV7-9 and TRBJ2-7 provide the parts outside the CDR3, is DTGVSQNPRHKITKRGQNVTFRCDPISEHNRLYWYRQTLGQGPEFLTYFQNEAQLEKSRLLSDRFSAERPKGSFSTLEIQRTEQGDSAMYLCASSLDRDRGLGQYFGPGTRLTVT.

This CDR3 is CAWSSGTGTYEQYF. CDR3 nucleotides: TGTGCCTGGAGTTCCGGGACAGGGACCTACGAGCAGTACTTC. The gene calls are TRBV30 and TRBJ2-7; 9 bases align to TRBD1. The CDR3 loop spans 14 amino acids. V was clipped by 2 bases and J by 2 bases; unmatched bases: 4. Germline V lookup: CDR1 GTSNPN, CDR2 SVGIG (reference sequence).

The chain uses TRBV6-1 and TRBJ2-2, with TRBD1 identical over 8 bases. Germline loops: CDR1 MNHNS, CDR2 SASEGT. CDR3 length: 16 residues. V shed 2 bases and J 4 bases; nucleotides not matched to a gene: 6. The CDR3 here is CASSELAGGFTGELFF. CDR3 sequence (DNA): TGTGCCAGCAGTGAACTGGCAGGGGGCTTCACCGGGGAGCTGTTTTTT.

CDR3 sequence (DNA): TGTGCCAGCAGCTTAAGAGAGGGGAGGGGAAGGAGGAACACTGAAGCTTTCTTT. Translating it yields CASSLREGRGRRNTEAFF. This chain uses TRBV7-3 with TRBJ1-1, with a tentative D call TRBD1 (5 bases). The CDR3 runs 18 residues. Per the germline V gene, CDR1 is SGHTA and CDR2 is FQGTGA. Trimming removed 1 base from V and 1 base from J, with 19 bases in between.

The V and J genes are TRBV10-3 and TRBJ1-4, with D possibly being TRBD1 (5 bases). Germline V gives CDR1 ENHRY, CDR2 SYGVKD. The CDR3 is 15 amino acids. V was clipped by 0 bases and J by 3 bases, with 8 bases between them. The CDR3: CAISESGVSNEKLFF. Here the CDR3 DNA reads TGTGCCATCAGTGAGTCGGGGGTATCTAATGAAAAACTGTTTTTT.

The chain uses TRBV4-3 and TRBJ1-2, with a tentative D call TRBD1 (5 bases). The germline V gene encodes CDR1 LGHNA and CDR2 YSLEER. V was trimmed by 1 base and J by 4 bases, leaving 10 bases between them. The CDR3 contains 14 residues. The CDR3 is CASSQGLGVYGYTF. In DNA, the CDR3 is TGCGCCAGCAGCCAAGGTCTAGGGGTCTATGGCTACACCTTC.

V gene TRBV6-1 combines with J gene TRBJ2-1; 11 bases map to TRBD2. Per the germline V gene, CDR1 is MNHNS and CDR2 is SASEGT. The CDR3 runs to 20 residues. V dropped 2 bases and J dropped 0; count of bases not matched to a gene: 12. The CDR3 region is CASSEWASGGYIRSYNEQFF. The CDR3 bases are TGTGCCAGCAGTGAATGGGCTAGCGGGGGGTACATTCGCTCCTACAATGAGCAGTTCTTC.

The chain links TRBV20-1 to TRBJ1-2, with a weak D call TRBD1 (6 bases). CDR1 and CDR2 from the germline V gene are DFQATT and SNEGSKA (reference sequence). The CDR3 spans 14 residues. Trimming left V 3 bases short and J 8 bases short, with 19 bases between. In nucleotides, the CDR3 is TGCAGTGCTAGTGTGACGGGGGCCGGGCGAGGCTACACCTTC. Protein: CSASVTGAGRGYTF.

This clone came up once. The chain carries TRBV4-3 and TRBJ2-5; 15 bases line up with TRBD2. The CDR3 has 17 residues. V shed 4 bases, J shed 1 base, and the junction held 4 bases outside the gene matches. Germline V lookup: CDR1 LGHNA, CDR2 YSLEER. The chain's CDR3 is CASSPGLAGGSQETQYF. The CDR3 region has the DNA TGCGCCAGCAGCCCCGGACTAGCGGGGGGGTCCCAAGAGACCCAGTACTTC.

This clone was seen a few times. CDR3: CASSQGRNTAGGHRDTQYF. The CDR3 nucleotides read TGTGCCAGCAGCCAAGGACGTAACACAGCGGGGGGGCATAGAGATACGCAGTATTTT. The rearrangement links TRBV3-1 (or the pseudogene TRBV3-2) to TRBJ2-3, with 10 bases lining up with TRBD2. The germline V gene has CDR1 LGHDT and CDR2 YNNKEL (reference sequence). The CDR3 extends over 19 amino acids. After removal of 1 base from V and 5 bases from J, the junction contained 15 bases not matched to a gene.

The chain has TRBV10-2 and TRBJ2-2, with TRBD1 as a possible D gene (5 bases). The ends were cut back, 2 bases at V and 0 bases at J, with 16 bases in the middle. The V gene's germline CDR1 is WSHSY and CDR2 SAAADI. The CDR3 covers 18 residues. This CDR3 reads CASSELDSVGPNTGELFF. CDR3 DNA sequence: TGCGCCAGCAGTGAGCTTGACAGTGTAGGGCCGAACACCGGGGAGCTGTTTTTT.

CDR3 loop: CASSQPAGPTYEQYF. CDR3 in DNA: TGCGCCAGCAGTCAACCTGCTGGTCCTACCTACGAGCAGTACTTC. The chain combines TRBV23-1 with TRBJ2-7; D ambiguous. TRBV23-1 is labeled an ORF, and its function is uncertain. Trimming stripped 2 bases from V and 2 bases from J, with 13 bases between. There are 15 residues in the CDR3.

This chain connects TRBV6-5 to TRBJ1-4, with 8 positions matching TRBD1. The germline V gene has CDR1 MNHEY and CDR2 SVGAGI. V was clipped by 6 bases and J by 5 bases; unmatched bases: 8. This CDR3 region has 15 residues. The CDR3, as DNA: TGTGCCAGCAGGACAACAGGGGGAAGGAATGAAAAACTGTTTTTT. This sequence encodes CASRTTGGRNEKLFF.

V is TRBV20-1 and J is TRBJ2-7; 10 bases align to TRBD1. V lost 3 bases to trimming and J lost 5 bases; unmatched junction nucleotides: 10. The CDR3 contains 15 residues. Germline V CDR1 and CDR2: DFQATT, SNEGSKA (reference sequence). The CDR3 loop is CSASDRGHPSNEQYF. CDR3 sequence (DNA): TGCAGTGCTAGTGACAGGGGGCACCCTTCCAACGAGCAGTACTTC.

This rearrangement joins TRBV5-6 to TRBJ1-2, with D maybe TRBD1 (5 bases). V gave up 2 bases and J gave up 5 bases, with 10 bases separating them. From germline, CDR1 is SGHDT and CDR2 YYEEEE. The CDR3 consists of 13 residues. CDR3 loop: CASSFGTEYGYTF. The CDR3 DNA is TGTGCCAGCAGCTTCGGGACCGAGTATGGCTACACCTTC.

The chain couples TRBV5-1 to TRBJ2-7; weak D call: TRBD1 (6 bases). Trimming took off 4 bases at V and 2 bases at J, with 16 bases between the two ends. Germline assignment: CDR1 SGHRS and CDR2 YFSETQ. The CDR3 loop spans 15 amino acids. CDR3 sequence reads: CASSTQGRGTYEQYF. CDR3 coding DNA: TGCGCCAGCAGCACACAAGGCAGGGGAACCTACGAGCAGTACTTC.

The rearrangement links TRBV21-1 to TRBJ2-2; TRBD2, as called in the table, went unchecked against the DNA. TRBV21-1 is a pseudogene locus. This CDR3 has 19 amino acids. CDR3 amino acids: CASSGGLAGGQRGTGELFF. CDR3 nucleotides: TGTGCCAGCAGCGGGGGACTAGCGGGAGGGCAACGGGGCACCGGGGAGCTGTTTTTT.

The chain couples TRBV29-1 to TRBJ1-1, with TRBD1 as a possible D gene (5 bases). The CDR3 covers 16 residues. CDR1 SQVTM and CDR2 ANQGSEA come from the germline V gene. V gave up 3 bases and J gave up 4 bases, with 21 bases separating them. The chain's CDR3 is CSVDSPLTAGGTEAFF. CDR3 nucleotides: TGCAGCGTTGACTCACCTTTGACGGCGGGGGGCACTGAAGCTTTCTTT.

The rearrangement joins TRBV6-2 or TRBV6-3 to TRBJ2-5; 8 bases are shared with TRBD2. Trimming removed 0 bases from V and 3 bases from J; junction bases left unmatched: 6. The CDR3 sequence is 16 residues long. Germline V lookup: CDR1 MNHEY, CDR2 SVGEGT. The CDR3 bases are TGTGCCAGCAGTTACTCGATGCGGGGGGACGAAGAGACCCAGTACTTC. Residues: CASSYSMRGDEETQYF.

The V and J genes are TRBV12-3 or TRBV12-4 and TRBJ1-6; 7 bases map to TRBD1. This CDR3 contains 13 residues. V trimming: 1 base; J trimming: 9 bases; junction bases outside the gene matches: 0. CDR3 nucleotides: TGTGCCAGCAGTTTAGACAGGGGTTCACCCCTCCACTTT. This gives the protein CASSLDRGSPLHF.

The rearrangement links TRBV5-8 to TRBJ2-3; TRBD2 matches at 9 bases. CDR1 is SGHTS, CDR2 YDEGEE, per germline. The CDR3 sequence is 16 residues long. Germline trimming cut 4 bases from V and 6 bases from J; bases unmatched to any gene: 12. CDR3 sequence: CASSPLPGAGGDTQYF. CDR3 bases: TGTGCCAGCAGCCCCCTACCTGGGGCGGGAGGGGATACGCAGTATTTT.

The chain couples TRBV7-2 to TRBJ1-2; D call uncertain. Germline V gene sequence: CDR1 SGHTA, CDR2 FQGNSA. The CDR3 runs to 15 residues. V was clipped by 2 bases and J by 0 bases, with 10 bases between them. DNA of the CDR3: TGTGCCAGCAGCTTAAGTATAGGTACTAACTATGGCTACACCTTC. Translating it yields CASSLSIGTNYGYTF.

The chain recombines TRBV9 with TRBJ1-3; D is unresolved. V was clipped by 3 bases and J by 3 bases, with 10 bases between them. This CDR3 has 14 amino acids. From germline, CDR1 is SGDLS and CDR2 YYNGEE. CDR3 in DNA: TGTGCCAGCAGCGCCTTTGTGGGTGGAAACACCATATATTTT. Its translation: CASSAFVGGNTIYF.

CDR3 amino acids: CASSDAASQTGTTYEQYF. The CDR3 DNA reads as TGTGCCAGCAGTGATGCGGCTAGCCAAACCGGGACGACCTACGAGCAGTACTTC. The chain couples TRBV6-1 to TRBJ2-7; D is perhaps TRBD1 or TRBD2 (5 bases each). With 3 bases removed from V and 2 bases from J, the gap between germline ends came to 23 bases. Looked up from germline, CDR1 is MNHNS and CDR2 is SASEGT. The CDR3 is made up of 18 amino acids.

This chain links TRBV2 with TRBJ2-2; D may be TRBD1 (5 bases). Trimming took off 5 bases at V and 0 bases at J, with 10 bases between the two ends. Germline V lookup: CDR1 SNHLY, CDR2 FYNNEI. The CDR3 runs 15 residues. The CDR3 is CASSYQGANTGELFF. In DNA form, the CDR3 reads TGTGCCAGCAGTTACCAGGGCGCGAACACCGGGGAGCTGTTTTTT. Filled out from reference TRBV2 and TRBJ2-2, the complete variable domain reads EPEVTQTPSHQVTQMGQEVILRCVPISNHLYFYWYRQILGQKVEFLVSFYNNEISEKSEIFDDQFSVERPDGSNFTLKIRSTKLEDSAMYFCASSYQGANTGELFFGEGSRLTVL.

The CDR3 spells CASRDPGGGQPQHF. CDR3 DNA: TGTGCCAGCAGGGACCCAGGGGGAGGCCAGCCCCAGCATTTT. This chain joins TRBV28 and TRBJ1-5, with 7 bases fitting TRBD1. The CDR3 extends over 14 amino acids. Germline V gives CDR1 MDHEN, CDR2 SYDVKM. V trimming: 6 bases; J trimming: 7 bases; junction bases outside the gene matches: 9. The complete variable domain, with remaining parts taken from reference TRBV28 and TRBJ1-5, reads DVKVTQSSRYLVKRTGEKVFLECVQDMDHENMFWYRQDPGLGLRLIYFSYDVKMKEKGDIPEGYSVSREKKERFSLILESASTNQTSMYLCASRDPGGGQPQHFGDGTRLSIL.